One and the same sample provided the 30 T cell receptor beta chains below, sequenced in a study of T cell repertoires in cytomegalovirus infection. MiXCR, run by TCRdb on the reads, gives a single entry per CDR3 protein. The table has over 250,000 distinct CDR3 sequences, about a quarter seen once. Material: PBMCs. These receptors were taken from a human donor in good health (CMV status not recorded). Some clones in this sample may be carry-over from other donors' samples.

This clonotype was detected a few times. V is TRBV28 and J is TRBJ2-1; D not resolved. CDR1 and CDR2 from the germline V gene are MDHEN and SYDVKM. The germline V and J ends were trimmed by 3 bases and 9 bases, with 9 bases remaining between them. The CDR3 has 12 amino acids. CDR3 loop: CASSFMGSEQFF. CDR3 nucleotide sequence: TGTGCCAGCAGTTTCATGGGCAGTGAGCAGTTCTTC.

The chain carries TRBV2 and TRBJ1-3, with TRBD1 as a possible D gene (6 bases). The CDR3 covers 15 residues. CDR1 SNHLY and CDR2 FYNNEI come from the germline V gene. V dropped 5 bases and J dropped 1 base, with 12 bases sitting between them. This CDR3 is CASSRTGLSGNTIYF. As DNA, the CDR3 is TGTGCCAGCAGTCGTACAGGGTTATCTGGAAACACCATATATTTT.

V gene TRBV19 combines with J gene TRBJ2-3; D gene ambiguous. Trimming removed 3 bases at V and 6 bases at J, with 4 bases between. There are 11 residues in the CDR3. CDR1 and CDR2 from the germline V gene are LNHDA and SQIVND (reference sequence). The CDR3 sequence: CASSMRDTQYF. The CDR3 DNA reads TGTGCCAGTAGTATGCGGGATACGCAGTATTTT.

The chain couples TRBV12-3 or TRBV12-4 to TRBJ2-1, with 12 bases lining up with TRBD1. This CDR3 contains 16 residues. V gave up 6 bases and J gave up 0 bases; unmatched junction bases: 3. CDR3 sequence reads: CASSKGQGASYNEQFF. For the CDR3, the DNA is TGTGCCAGCAGCAAGGGACAGGGGGCCTCCTACAATGAGCAGTTCTTC.

The chain couples TRBV7-9 to TRBJ2-3; D is undetermined. Germline loops: CDR1 SEHNR, CDR2 FQNEAQ (reference sequence). Trimming took 5 bases from V and 2 from J, leaving 8 bases between them. The CDR3 length is 13 residues. The CDR3 region is CASSRRFTDTQYF. In DNA, the CDR3 is TGTGCCAGCAGCCGACGGTTCACAGATACGCAGTATTTT.

V and J are TRBV19 and TRBJ2-1; D unclear. The CDR3 is 13 amino acids. V lost 3 bases and J lost 6, with 9 bases in between. Germline-derived CDR1 and CDR2 are LNHDA and SQIVND (reference sequence). CDR3 in amino acids: CASSIIDGNEQFF. The CDR3 bases are TGTGCCAGTAGTATCATAGACGGCAATGAGCAGTTCTTC. The full variable domain, its missing parts supplied by reference TRBV19 and TRBJ2-1, is DGGITQSPKYLFRKEGQNVTLSCEQNLNHDAMYWYRQDPGQGLRLIYYSQIVNDFQKGDIAEGYSVSREKKESFPLTVTSAQKNPTAFYLCASSIIDGNEQFFGPGTRLTVL.

This clonotype has at least ten counts. A much more abundant neighbour one base away suggests this may be a read error. V usage is TRBV7-6 and J usage is TRBJ2-3, with D possibly matching TRBD2 (6 bases). The CDR3 spans 15 residues. The germline gives CDR1 SGHVS, CDR2 FNYEAQ. V was clipped by 1 base and J by 2 bases, with 10 bases between them. The CDR3 sequence is CASSLGRGTTDTQYF. The DNA of the CDR3 is TGTGCCAGCAGCTTAGGACGGGGGACCACAGATACGCAGTATTTT. Full variable domain (outside the CDR3, taken from reference TRBV7-6 and TRBJ2-3): GAGVSQSPRYKVTKRGQDVALRCDPISGHVSLYWYRQALGQGPEFLTYFNYEAQQDKSGLPNDRFSAERPEGSISTLTIQRTEQRDSAMYRCASSLGRGTTDTQYFGPGTRLTVL.

The chain recombines TRBV20-1 with TRBJ1-5; 7 bases fit TRBD1. The germline V gene encodes CDR1 DFQATT and CDR2 SNEGSKA (reference sequence). After removal of 5 bases from V and 0 bases from J, the junction contained 4 bases not matched to a gene. The CDR3 loop spans 14 amino acids. The DNA for the CDR3 is TGCAGTGCTGGGACAGCTCTTAGCAATCAGCCCCAGCATTTT. Its translation: CSAGTALSNQPQHF.

This clonotype was seen a handful of times. CDR3: CASSLEAYQETQYF. The CDR3 nucleotides read TGTGCCAGCAGCTTAGAGGCGTATCAAGAGACCCAGTACTTC. V is TRBV7-8 and J is TRBJ2-5; D unresolved. CDR1 is SGHVS, CDR2 FQNEAQ, per germline. V was trimmed by 1 base and J by 2 bases, leaving 8 bases between them. The CDR3 runs 14 residues.

This clonotype was counted ten times or more. The V call is TRBV6-1, the J call TRBJ2-7; tentatively, D is TRBD2 (6 bases). Trimming pared 5 bases from V and 3 bases from J, leaving 20 bases between. The CDR3 covers 16 residues. Germline V gene data show CDR1 as MNHNS and CDR2 as SASEGT. The CDR3 loop is CASSTGLTKRIYEQYV. DNA for the CDR3: TGTGCCAGCAGTACCGGACTAACCAAACGAATCTACGAGCAGTACGTC.

This rearrangement joins TRBV4-1 to TRBJ2-7; the D gene is possibly TRBD2 (6 bases). Germline V gene sequence: CDR1 MGHRA, CDR2 YSYEKL. The CDR3 is 15 amino acids. Trimming took 5 bases from V and 6 from J, leaving 20 bases between them. The DNA for the CDR3 is TGCGCCAGCAGCTCCTCTCCGGGGGTCTCCGCCGAGCAGTACTTC. Translating gives CASSSSPGVSAEQYF.

V usage is TRBV28 and J usage is TRBJ1-2, with a possible D match to TRBD1 (6 bases). V was pared by 1 base and J by 4 bases, with 16 bases between. The CDR3 totals 16 residues. Germline V gene data show CDR1 as MDHEN and CDR2 as SYDVKM. The CDR3 region is CASSLYRASNGYGYTF. The CDR3 coding sequence is TGTGCCAGCAGTTTATACAGGGCCTCGAACGGCTATGGCTACACCTTC.

The rearrangement joins TRBV7-9 to TRBJ1-1, with 7 bases matching TRBD1. V trimming: 4 bases; J trimming: 5 bases; junction bases outside the gene matches: 7. The CDR3 consists of 14 residues. Germline V CDR1 and CDR2: SEHNR, FQNEAQ (reference sequence). CDR3 bases: TGTGCCAGCAGCTCACGACAGGGAAGGACTGAAGCTTTCTTT. Its translation: CASSSRQGRTEAFF.

This clonotype was counted ten times or more. The chain has TRBV7-2 and TRBJ2-7, with 13 bases that match TRBD2. The V segment lost 5 bases and the J segment 2 bases; nucleotides outside the gene matches: 3. The CDR3 contains 15 residues. Looked up from germline, CDR1 is SGHTA and CDR2 is FQGNSA. The CDR3 here is CASSALAGGPYEQYF. DNA for the CDR3: TGTGCCAGCAGCGCACTAGCGGGAGGGCCCTACGAGCAGTACTTC.

This clonotype was seen ten or more times. Here the CDR3 DNA reads TGTGCCAGCAGCCCTATTTCAGGCTCCTACGAGCAGTACTTC. Translation: CASSPISGSYEQYF. This chain joins TRBV11-2 and TRBJ2-7, with D uncertain. The CDR3 is 14 residues long. Germline V gene data show CDR1 as SGHAT and CDR2 as FQNNGV. V was trimmed by 5 bases and J by 0 bases, leaving 11 bases between them. The full variable domain, completed using reference TRBV11-2 and TRBJ2-7, is EAGVAQSPRYKIIEKRQSVAFWCNPISGHATLYWYQQILGQGPKLLIQFQNNGVVDDSQLPKDRFSAERLKGVDSTLKIQPAKLEDSAVYLCASSPISGSYEQYFGPGTRLTVT.

The rearrangement joins TRBV6-2 or TRBV6-3 to TRBJ1-2, with D possibly being TRBD1 (5 bases). The germline V and J ends were trimmed by 6 bases and 5 bases, with 16 bases remaining between them. Germline assignment: CDR1 MNHEY and CDR2 SVGEGT. The length of the CDR3 is 14 residues. CDR3 bases: TGTGCCAGCAGAAAAGACAGAGTTTCATATGGCTACACCTTC. Residues: CASRKDRVSYGYTF.

This chain links TRBV7-9 with TRBJ2-1, with TRBD2 identical over 14 bases. The CDR3 consists of 20 residues. CDR1 and CDR2 (germline): SEHNR, FQNEAQ (reference sequence). Losses at the gene ends were 2 bases for V and 1 base for J; bases not matched to a gene: 10. The chain's CDR3 is CASSLTGTSGSKVSYNEQFF. CDR3 DNA sequence: TGTGCCAGCAGCTTAACGGGGACTAGCGGGAGTAAGGTATCCTACAATGAGCAGTTCTTC.

The V gene is TRBV20-1, the J gene TRBJ2-3; D is undetermined. CDR1 is DFQATT, CDR2 SNEGSKA, per germline (reference sequence). This CDR3 contains 11 residues. V shed 4 bases and J shed 5 bases, with 7 bases lying between them. The CDR3 sequence is CSATPQDTQYF. The CDR3 coding sequence is TGCAGTGCTACCCCACAAGATACGCAGTATTTT.

This clonotype was observed a handful of times. The genes are TRBV7-2 and TRBJ2-3, with D unresolved. The CDR3 is 12 residues long. Trimming took 1 base from V and 8 from J, leaving 7 bases between them. Per the germline V gene, CDR1 is SGHTA and CDR2 is FQGNSA. CDR3 DNA sequence: TGTGCCAGCAGCTTAGTATCCGGTACGCAGTATTTT. Translating gives CASSLVSGTQYF.

In nucleotides, the CDR3 is TGTGCCAGCAGTGGGGGGGACTTTGGCAATCAGCCCCAGCATTTT. Amino acids: CASSGGDFGNQPQHF. The chain links TRBV6-1 to TRBJ1-5; TRBD1 might be the D (5 bases). The germline gives CDR1 MNHNS, CDR2 SASEGT. The germline V and J ends were trimmed by 4 bases and 2 bases, with 12 bases remaining between them. This CDR3 spans 15 amino acids.

The chain links TRBV28 to TRBJ2-3, with 7 bases lining up with TRBD2. CDR1 is MDHEN, CDR2 SYDVKM, per germline. Trimming took 5 bases from V and 2 from J; bases not matched to a gene: 7. This CDR3 has 15 amino acids. CDR3 coding DNA: TGTGCCAGCAGTCTAGAGGGAGGGATCACAGATACGCAGTATTTT. Protein product: CASSLEGGITDTQYF.

The chain links TRBV4-1 to TRBJ1-5; 9 bases are shared with TRBD1. Germline-derived CDR1 and CDR2 are MGHRA and YSYEKL. V trimming: 4 bases; J trimming: 0 bases; junction bases outside the gene matches: 10. The CDR3 is made up of 18 amino acids. The CDR3 DNA follows: TGCGCCAGCAGCCGGGGGACAGGGCGCGCTTATAGCAATCAGCCCCAGCATTTT. It codes for CASSRGTGRAYSNQPQHF.

The chain couples TRBV7-2 to TRBJ1-6; D is perhaps TRBD1 (5 bases). CDR1 is SGHTA, CDR2 FQGNSA, per germline. CDR3 length: 15 residues. Trimming left V 1 base short and J 4 bases short, with 8 bases between. The CDR3 region is CASSLVQGYNSPLHF. The CDR3 DNA is TGTGCCAGCAGCTTAGTGCAGGGATATAATTCACCCCTCCACTTT.

The chain joins TRBV7-6 to TRBJ1-6; a weak D match, TRBD1 (6 bases). V lost 1 base and J lost 6, with 13 bases in between. Per germline, CDR1 SGHVS and CDR2 FNYEAQ. CDR3 length: 16 amino acids. This CDR3 reads CASSLGRSGANSPLHF. CDR3 nucleotides: TGTGCCAGCAGCTTAGGACGGTCAGGGGCTAATTCACCCCTCCACTTT. Together with reference TRBV7-6 and TRBJ1-6, the CDR3 gives the full variable domain: GAGVSQSPRYKVTKRGQDVALRCDPISGHVSLYWYRQALGQGPEFLTYFNYEAQQDKSGLPNDRFSAERPEGSISTLTIQRTEQRDSAMYRCASSLGRSGANSPLHFGNGTRLTVT.

The sample holds many counts of this clonotype. This chain uses TRBV11-2 with TRBJ2-1; D may correspond to TRBD1 or TRBD2 (5 bases each). CDR3 length: 15 amino acids. The germline gives CDR1 SGHAT, CDR2 FQNNGV. V was pared by 5 bases and J by 0 bases, with 11 bases between. CDR3 region: CASSPGRTSYNEQFF. CDR3 nucleotide sequence: TGTGCCAGCAGCCCGGGACGGACCTCCTACAATGAGCAGTTCTTC.

This clonotype came up a few times. This rearrangement joins TRBV7-2 to TRBJ2-1; 10 bases are shared with TRBD1. Losses at the gene ends were 1 base for V and 7 bases for J; bases not matched to a gene: 7. This CDR3 has 16 residues. Germline V CDR1 and CDR2: SGHTA, FQGNSA. The CDR3 DNA sequence: TGTGCCAGCAGCTTAGTAGGGGGGACAGGGGCGAATGAGCAGTTCTTC. Encoded protein: CASSLVGGTGANEQFF.

In this sample, this clonotype turned up a few times. This chain links TRBV19 with TRBJ2-3, with TRBD1 matching over 7 bases. Losses at the gene ends were 6 bases for V and 4 bases for J; bases not matched to a gene: 7. The CDR3 loop spans 14 amino acids. CDR1 LNHDA and CDR2 SQIVND come from the germline V gene (reference sequence). The CDR3 DNA follows: TGTGCCAGTAGGGAGACAGGGTCCGCAGATACGCAGTATTTT. Translation gives CASRETGSADTQYF. The whole variable domain, filled in from reference TRBV19 and TRBJ2-3, reads DGGITQSPKYLFRKEGQNVTLSCEQNLNHDAMYWYRQDPGQGLRLIYYSQIVNDFQKGDIAEGYSVSREKKESFPLTVTSAQKNPTAFYLCASRETGSADTQYFGPGTRLTVL.

This clonotype was observed a handful of times. The CDR3 nucleotides are TGCAGTGCCGCGACGGGACTAGCGGGAGGAGGTCCGTACAATGAGCAGTTCTTC. As protein: CSAATGLAGGGPYNEQFF. This rearrangement joins TRBV20-1 to TRBJ2-1; 15 bases line up with TRBD2. Trimming at V came to 6 bases and at J to 4 bases, leaving 13 bases not matched to a gene. The germline V gene has CDR1 DFQATT and CDR2 SNEGSKA (reference sequence). The CDR3 is made up of 18 amino acids.

V usage is TRBV19 and J usage is TRBJ1-5, with a weak D call TRBD1 (5 bases). The CDR3 runs 17 residues. The germline V and J ends were trimmed by 4 bases and 2 bases, with 18 bases remaining between them. Looked up from germline, CDR1 is LNHDA and CDR2 is SQIVND (reference sequence). As DNA, the CDR3 is TGTGCCAGTAGTACTTTGCCCCAGGGTTTGGGCAATCAGCCCCAGCATTTT. Translation: CASSTLPQGLGNQPQHF.

The gene calls are TRBV7-2 and TRBJ2-4, with D perhaps assigned TRBD1 or TRBD2 (6 bases each). The CDR3 sequence is 17 residues long. CDR1 is SGHTA and CDR2 is FQGNSA in the germline V gene. Trimming removed 3 bases at V and 5 bases at J, with 20 bases between. The CDR3 coding sequence is TGTGCCAGCAGCTTTAGATTGGGGGGCGTGTTCCAAAACATTCAGTACTTC. The encoded protein is CASSFRLGGVFQNIQYF.